This T cell receptor (beta chain) was captured in a study of shared clonotypes between healthy human individuals. Notes on the study in general: Read depth was anticipated to influence clonotype sharing among donors.

Measured with immunoSEQ multiplex PCR; TCRdb has only the in-frame clones, and not every one. The profile covers 2.3 million or so clones, with 85% to 95% appearing a single time and about 0.39% taken by the ten largest. A word on this clone: Antigen specificity is unknown.

CDR1 and CDR2 from the germline V gene are SGHKS and YYEKEE (reference sequence). The CDR3 is 18 amino acids. The V gene end was trimmed by 4 bases and the J gene end by 2 bases; junction bases not matched to a gene: 14. The chain couples TRBV5-5 to TRBJ2-3; 9 positions match TRBD1. The source is a man younger than 35 in good health. Some clones in this sample may be carry-over from other donors' samples. The material sequenced was naive CD4+ T cells from PBMCs. Stated subset: CD45RA+ positively selected. CDR3 sequence: CASSGRDRALVYTDTQYF. The CDR3 region has the DNA TGTGCCAGCAGCGGCCGGGACAGGGCGCTCGTTTACACAGATACGCAGTATTTT.